Below are 11 T cell receptor beta chains sequenced from a single sample in a study of Graves' ophthalmopathy and Graves' hyperthyroidism. The TCR beta CDR3 regions underwent amplification from RNA transcripts. First-round RT-PCR relied on HTBI primers, and a second-round multiplex PCR came next. MiXCR was run by TCRdb on the multiplex PCR reads, yielding one entry per CDR3 protein. In the table there are about 400,000 distinct CDR3 sequences, 18% of which are singletons. Sequenced material: peripheral blood. These receptors were taken from a woman aged 18-29 years with Graves' ophthalmopathy.

At least ten counts were recorded for this clonotype. The chain recombines TRBV6-1 with TRBJ1-1; TRBD1 aligns across 7 bases. The V segment lost 6 bases and the J segment 6 bases; nucleotides outside the gene matches: 10. This CDR3 region has 14 residues. Germline lookup yields CDR1 MNHNS and CDR2 SASEGT. The CDR3 reads CASSHQTGYPEAFF. The CDR3 DNA sequence: TGTGCCAGCAGCCATCAGACAGGGTATCCTGAAGCTTTCTTT.

This clonotype appeared many times. The chain uses TRBV24-1 and TRBJ1-2; 12 bases agree with TRBD1. The CDR3 has 14 residues. V gave up 5 bases and J gave up 8 bases; unmatched junction bases: 5. CDR1 KGHDR and CDR2 SFDVKD come from the germline V gene. The CDR3 loop is CATSAGQGASGYTF. In DNA, the CDR3 is TGTGCCACCAGTGCGGGACAGGGGGCCAGCGGCTACACCTTC.

This chain connects TRBV6-1 to TRBJ1-3; D is undetermined. Germline V gives CDR1 MNHNS, CDR2 SASEGT. This CDR3 region has 12 residues. The V end lost 7 bases, the J end lost 3 bases, and 7 bases lay between the germline ends. The CDR3 here is CASMGFGNTIYF. As DNA, the CDR3 is TGTGCCAGCATGGGATTTGGAAACACCATATATTTT.

This clonotype appeared many times. The V call is TRBV20-1, the J call TRBJ2-7; 9 bases are shared with TRBD2. This CDR3 has 15 residues. Germline V gives CDR1 DFQATT, CDR2 SNEGSKA (reference sequence). Losses at the gene ends were 0 bases for V and 3 bases for J; bases not matched to a gene: 6. The CDR3 sequence is CSARDHAGGVYEQYF. CDR3 in DNA: TGCAGTGCTAGAGATCATGCGGGAGGGGTCTACGAGCAGTACTTC.

This chain joins TRBV12-3 or TRBV12-4 and TRBJ1-1, with D uncertain. Trimming left V 2 bases short and J 1 base short, with 8 bases between. The CDR3 is 14 residues long. CDR3 sequence (DNA): TGTGCCAGCAGTTTATGGGTCCCGAACACTGAAGCTTTCTTT. Its protein product is CASSLWVPNTEAFF.

At least ten counts were recorded for this clonotype. The chain has TRBV11-2 and TRBJ1-5; possible D gene TRBD1, 5 bases. Trimming took off 0 bases at V and 6 bases at J, with 15 bases between the two ends. The CDR3 has 16 residues. Looked up from germline, CDR1 is SGHAT and CDR2 is FQNNGV. Here the CDR3 reads CASSLDRPGGGQPQHF. The CDR3 DNA follows: TGTGCCAGCAGCTTAGACCGACCGGGCGGGGGTCAGCCCCAGCATTTT.

At least ten counts were recorded for this clonotype. The J gene is TRBJ2-5, the V gene TRBV7-2; 8 bases align to TRBD2. Trimming removed 4 bases from V and 5 bases from J; junction bases left unmatched: 6. CDR1 and CDR2 (germline): SGHTA, FQGNSA. CDR3 length: 14 amino acids. The CDR3 nucleotides are TGTGCCAGCAGCTCGGGACTAGTGGGGGAGACCCAGTACTTC. It encodes CASSSGLVGETQYF.

This clonotype appeared a single time. The chain couples TRBV9 to TRBJ2-5; D might be TRBD1 or TRBD2, each matching 5 bases. V lost 3 bases to trimming and J lost 5 bases, with 11 bases between them. The CDR3 has 13 amino acids. Looked up from germline, CDR1 is SGDLS and CDR2 is YYNGEE. The CDR3 loop reads CASSEWGMETQYF. CDR3 in DNA: TGTGCCAGCAGCGAGTGGGGGATGGAGACCCAGTACTTC.

This clonotype has at least ten counts. V and J are TRBV6-1 and TRBJ2-5; D is tentatively TRBD1 or TRBD2 (5 bases each). CDR1 and CDR2 (germline): MNHNS, SASEGT. This CDR3 spans 15 amino acids. V was pared by 4 bases and J by 4 bases, with 16 bases between. Here the CDR3 DNA reads TGTGCCAGCAGTGTTGTCCATTTGAGGGGAGAGACCCAGTACTTC. Translated: CASSVVHLRGETQYF.

This clonotype showed up many times. The V call is TRBV7-8, the J call TRBJ2-3; the D gene is possibly TRBD2 (5 bases). The germline V and J ends were trimmed by 6 bases and 5 bases, with 12 bases remaining between them. The germline V gene encodes CDR1 SGHVS and CDR2 FQNEAQ. The length of the CDR3 is 13 residues. The CDR3 is CASRGSLVDTQYF. CDR3 DNA: TGTGCCAGCAGGGGGAGTTTGGTAGATACGCAGTATTTT.

The rearrangement joins TRBV7-2 to TRBJ2-5; a weak D match, TRBD1 (6 bases). V was trimmed by 5 bases and J by 4 bases, leaving 11 bases between them. The CDR3 loop spans 13 amino acids. Germline V CDR1 and CDR2: SGHTA, FQGNSA. CDR3 protein: CASSLGQRETQYF. CDR3 bases: TGTGCCAGCAGCCTAGGACAGAGAGAGACCCAGTACTTC.